A selection of T cell receptor beta chains follows, all from one sample in a study of T cell responses to AZD1222 COVID-19 vaccine. The method was immunoSEQ multiplex PCR; TCRdb's version includes in-frame clones alone and lacks a portion of them. The table has around 65,000 clones, roughly 80% seen once. The sample here was peripheral blood, taken on day 0 of AZD1222 vaccination. The source is an adult in good health. CDR3s include the opening cysteine and the closing phenylalanine or tryptophan. D genes are given only for firm matches. A clone size is listed for some rows: how often the clone was seen (once, few, many), or a class if it is expanded.

d_gene,abundance,v_gene,j_gene,CDR3aa,CDR3nt
NA,few,TRBV6-5,TRBJ2-2,CASMGGDKNTGELFF,TGTGCCAGCATGGGGGGGGACAAAAACACCGGGGAGCTGTTTTTT
NA,NA,TRBV5-6,TRBJ1-2,CASSLMGDGYTF,TGTGCCAGCAGCTTGATGGGGGATGGCTACACCTTC
NA,NA,TRBV12-3/TRBV12-4,TRBJ1-2,CASSTGPNYGYTF,TGTGCCAGCAGCACAGGGCCTAACTATGGCTACACCTTC
NA,NA,TRBV6-5,TRBJ1-4,CASSSDRGEKLFF,TGTGCCAGCAGCTCGGACAGAGGTGAAAAACTGTTTTTT
NA,NA,TRBV29-1,TRBJ2-7,CSVPDGYEQYF,TGCAGCGTTCCGGACGGTTACGAGCAGTACTTC
NA,NA,TRBV12-3/TRBV12-4,TRBJ2-7,CASKKGRPYEQYF,TGTGCCAGCAAAAAGGGGCGCCCCTACGAGCAGTACTTC
NA,NA,TRBV18,TRBJ2-5,CASSPGAGETQYF,TGTGCCAGCTCACCAGGGGCTGGGGAGACCCAGTACTTC
NA,NA,TRBV6-2/TRBV6-3,TRBJ1-5,CASSPGHYNQPQHF,TGTGCCAGCAGCCCCGGACATTACAATCAGCCCCAGCATTTT
NA,NA,TRBV5-1,TRBJ2-3,CASSLASDGPTDTQYF,TGCGCCAGCAGCTTGGCCTCGGACGGTCCCACAGATACGCAGTATTTT
NA,NA,TRBV2,TRBJ1-6,CASSANNSPLHF,TGTGCCAGCAGCGCGAATAATTCACCCCTCCACTTT
NA,once,TRBV7-2,TRBJ2-7,CASSLSYEQYF,TGTGCCAGCAGCTTAAGTTACGAGCAGTACTTC
NA,NA,TRBV27,TRBJ2-1,CASSLQTGQNEQFF,TGTGCCAGCAGCCTGCAGACTGGGCAGAATGAGCAGTTCTTC
NA,NA,TRBV10-1,TRBJ1-2,CASRFQGMTDGYTF,TGCGCCAGCAGGTTTCAGGGTATGACTGATGGCTACACCTTC
NA,NA,TRBV7-7,TRBJ2-2,CASSFGEASRELFF,TGTGCCAGCAGCTTCGGGGAAGCGAGCCGGGAGCTGTTTTTT
NA,NA,TRBV5-1,TRBJ1-6,CASSFTGPNSPLHF,TGCGCCAGCAGCTTCACAGGGCCTAATTCACCCCTCCACTTT
TRBD1,medium-sized,TRBV27,TRBJ1-5,CASSRDSYQPQHF,TGTGCCAGCAGTCGGGACAGTTATCAGCCCCAGCATTTT
NA,few,TRBV2,TRBJ2-7,CASSRGSIGAREQYF,TGTGCCAGTAGTCGGGGGAGCATTGGGGCCAGGGAGCAGTACTTC
TRBD1,few,TRBV9,TRBJ1-6,CASSSAGQGFSPLHF,TGTGCCAGCAGCTCAGCGGGACAGGGGTTTTCACCCCTCCACTTT
TRBD2,NA,TRBV27,TRBJ2-7,CASSLSDSGGSEQYF,TGTGCCAGCAGTTTATCTGATAGCGGGGGTTCCGAGCAGTACTTC
NA,NA,TRBV7-3,TRBJ1-2,CASSEGWGANYGYTF,TGTGCCAGCAGCGAAGGATGGGGAGCTAACTATGGCTACACCTTC
NA,NA,TRBV5-1,TRBJ2-2,CASSPENTGELFF,TGCGCCAGCAGCCCGGAGAACACCGGGGAGCTGTTTTTT
NA,NA,TRBV5-4,TRBJ2-7,CASRGGPSYEQYF,TGTGCCAGCAGGGGGGGACCTTCCTACGAGCAGTACTTC